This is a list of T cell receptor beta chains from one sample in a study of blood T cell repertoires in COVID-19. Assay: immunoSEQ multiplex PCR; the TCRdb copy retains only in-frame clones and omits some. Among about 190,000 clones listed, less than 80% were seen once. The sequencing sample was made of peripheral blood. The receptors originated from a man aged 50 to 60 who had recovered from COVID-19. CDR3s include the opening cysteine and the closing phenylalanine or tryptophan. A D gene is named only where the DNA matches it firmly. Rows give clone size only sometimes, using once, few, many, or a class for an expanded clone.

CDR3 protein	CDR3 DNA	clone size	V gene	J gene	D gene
CASSPDSEGEQYF	TGCGCCAGCAGCCCCGACTCCGAGGGAGAGCAGTACTTC	-	TRBV5-1	TRBJ2-7	-
CAISQITTYEQYF	TGTGCCATCAGTCAAATAACGACTTACGAGCAGTACTTC	-	TRBV10-3	TRBJ2-7	-
CASSLGSGDEQYF	TGCGCCAGCAGCTTGGGGTCGGGGGACGAGCAGTACTTC	-	TRBV5-1	TRBJ2-7	-
CASSGITGYEQYF	TGCGCCAGCAGCGGGATAACAGGCTACGAGCAGTACTTC	-	TRBV5-1	TRBJ2-7	-
CASRAESGHNEQFF	TGTGCCAGCAGAGCGGAAAGCGGCCACAATGAGCAGTTCTTC	few	TRBV2	TRBJ2-1	-
CASSLVGTASTDTQYF	TGCGCCAGCAGCTTGGTGGGGACAGCTAGCACAGATACGCAGTATTTT	-	TRBV5-1	TRBJ2-3	TRBD1
CASSYSGTSHNEQFF	TGTGCCAGCAGTTACTCCGGGACTAGCCACAATGAGCAGTTCTTC	-	TRBV6-5	TRBJ2-1	TRBD2
CASSQVRRGEKLFF	TGTGCCAGCAGCCAAGTTCGCAGGGGTGAAAAACTGTTTTTT	-	TRBV14	TRBJ1-4	-
CASSIVTGGPLFF	TGTGCCAGTAGTATTGTGACAGGGGGTCCTTTGTTCTTC	-	TRBV19	TRBJ2-7	TRBD1
CASSLNAGGTEAFF	TGTGCCAGCAGTCTAAATGCCGGCGGGACTGAAGCTTTCTTT	few	TRBV28	TRBJ1-1	-
CASSLSRAGTRIENEQFF	TGTGCCAGCAGTTTATCGAGGGCGGGGACTAGAATTGAAAATGAGCAGTTCTTC	-	TRBV27	TRBJ2-1	TRBD2
CASSDPGTQEKLFF	TGTGCCAGCAGTGACCCCGGGACTCAGGAAAAACTGTTTTTT	few	TRBV25-1	TRBJ1-4	-
CASSQAGTSGPYEQYF	TGTGCCAGCAGCCAAGCTGGGACTAGCGGGCCTTACGAGCAGTACTTC	-	TRBV3-1/TRBV3-2	TRBJ2-7	TRBD2
CATTITMFSYEQYF	TGTGCCACCACTATAACAATGTTTTCCTACGAGCAGTACTTC	-	TRBV6-5	TRBJ2-7	-
CASSVRAQETQYF	TGTGCCAGCAGTGTCAGGGCGCAAGAGACCCAGTACTTC	once	TRBV12-3/TRBV12-4	TRBJ2-5	-
CASSRTSGKYEQYF	TGTGCCAGCAGCCGAACTAGCGGGAAATACGAGCAGTACTTC	-	TRBV14	TRBJ2-7	TRBD2
CASSRGIRGSSYEQYF	TGTGCCAGCAGCCGAGGTATACGGGGAAGCTCCTACGAGCAGTACTTC	-	TRBV4-2	TRBJ2-7	-
CAWSVKGVPGYTF	TGTGCCTGGAGTGTAAAGGGAGTGCCGGGCTACACCTTC	-	TRBV30	TRBJ1-2	-
CASTVAGKYNEQFF	TGTGCCAGCACCGTAGCGGGGAAGTACAATGAGCAGTTCTTC	-	TRBV5-5	TRBJ2-1	TRBD2
CASGLVRAGLYEQYF	TGTGCTAGTGGTTTGGTACGGGCAGGACTCTACGAGCAGTACTTC	-	TRBV12-5	TRBJ2-7	-
CASSLASGSGFLETQYF	TGTGCCAGCAGCTTAGCTTCAGGGTCGGGCTTTTTGGAGACCCAGTACTTC	-	TRBV7-8	TRBJ2-5	-
CASSPNNRAIRNSPLHF	TGTGCCAGCTCACCAAATAACAGGGCCATTCGAAATTCACCCCTCCACTTT	-	TRBV18	TRBJ1-6	-
CATSGAGTSGSGEQFF	TGTGCCACCAGTGGCGCCGGGACTAGCGGGAGTGGTGAGCAGTTCTTC	-	TRBV24-1	TRBJ2-1	TRBD2
CASSALTSGDYNEQFF	TGTGCCAGCAGCGCCTTAACTAGCGGAGACTACAATGAGCAGTTCTTC	once	TRBV9	TRBJ2-1	TRBD2
CASSFDRGTGELFF	TGTGCCAGCAGCTTCGACAGGGGCACCGGGGAGCTGTTTTTT	-	TRBV11-3	TRBJ2-2	TRBD1
CATRGVGYGYTF	TGTGCCACTCGGGGGGTAGGCTATGGCTACACCTTC	-	TRBV7-9	TRBJ1-2	-
CATSRQSAALAGHGTQYF	TGTGCCACCAGCAGACAATCCGCAGCTTTAGCGGGGCATGGGACCCAGTACTTC	-	TRBV15	TRBJ2-5	TRBD2
CASSFRAGVSYNSPLHF	TGTGCCAGCAGTTTTAGGGCAGGGGTGTCCTATAATTCACCCCTCCACTTT	-	TRBV27	TRBJ1-6	-
CASSRTGTIENSPLHF	TGTGCCAGCAGTCGGACAGGGACGATTGAGAATTCACCCCTCCACTTT	-	TRBV6-4	TRBJ1-6	TRBD1